This T cell receptor (beta chain) originates from a study of cytomegalovirus exposure and HLA in healthy donors. Study results and limitations: Reports described diagnosis of cytomegalovirus status by the classifier as highly specific and sensitive. A likely sequencing artifact accounted for one observed cluster of highly shared sequence variants.

13 Jbeta primers and 60 Vbeta primers were used for the PCR. Sequencing was performed with immunoSEQ multiplex PCR; in TCRdb, only in-frame clones are kept and a portion is missing. The sample comprises 80,000 to 95,000 clones, around nine tenths of which are singletons, and about a tenth rests with the top ten. This CDR3 region has 14 residues. The germline gives CDR1 SGHRS, CDR2 YFSETQ. J was trimmed by 3 bases and V by 0 bases; bases with no gene match: 2. On this clone itself: As yet, its antigen is unknown. The sample contains more than one DNA sequence encoding this CDR3.

The chain uses TRBV5-1 and TRBJ2-7; 8 nucleotides agree with TRBD1. This clonotype was sampled from a man younger than 40 in good health and CMV-seropositive. The sample was PBMCs. The DNA of the CDR3 is TGCGCCAGCAGCTTGGCCACAGGGGGCTACGAGCAGTACTTC. Its protein is CASSLATGGYEQYF. The full variable domain, with the rest looked up from reference TRBV5-1 and TRBJ2-7, is KAGVTQTPRYLIKTRGQQVTLSCSPISGHRSVSWYQQTPGQGLQFLFEYFSETQRNKGNFPGRFSGRQFSNSRSEMNVSTLELGDSALYLCASSLATGGYEQYFGPGTRLTVT.